The next 9 T cell receptor beta chains were all read from a single sample in a study of early T cells in non-severe SARS-CoV-2 infection. TCRdb re-called the 5' RACE reads through MiXCR, storing one row per CDR3 protein. The profile shows about 68,000 distinct CDR3 sequences, around 9.9% of them singletons. The specimen sequenced was whole blood. The source of these receptors is an adult who was a healthcare worker with PCR-confirmed SARS-CoV-2 infection or an uninfected control (not recorded which).

The rearrangement links TRBV11-2 to TRBJ2-7, with TRBD2 as a possible D gene (5 bases). V dropped 5 bases and J dropped 7 bases, with 9 bases sitting between them. This CDR3 region has 11 residues. Germline CDR1 is SGHAT and CDR2 is FQNNGV. CDR3 amino acids: CASSRPGEQYF. The CDR3 DNA reads as TGTGCCAGCAGCCGACCGGGGGAGCAGTACTTC. Together with reference TRBV11-2 and TRBJ2-7, the CDR3 gives the full variable domain: EAGVAQSPRYKIIEKRQSVAFWCNPISGHATLYWYQQILGQGPKLLIQFQNNGVVDDSQLPKDRFSAERLKGVDSTLKIQPAKLEDSAVYLCASSRPGEQYFGPGTRLTVT.

This clonotype was picked up many times. The chain recombines TRBV28 with TRBJ1-2, with D perhaps matching TRBD1 (5 bases). The CDR3 runs 12 residues. Germline lookup yields CDR1 MDHEN and CDR2 SYDVKM. Trimming took 6 bases from V and 4 from J, leaving 9 bases between them. CDR3 in amino acids: CASSQQGYGYTF. The CDR3 DNA reads TGTGCCAGCAGCCAGCAGGGCTATGGCTACACCTTC.

This clonotype has ten or more counts. J is TRBJ2-7 and V is TRBV6-6; TRBD2 matches 12 bases. This CDR3 has 15 residues. Germline V gene sequence: CDR1 MNHNY, CDR2 SVGAGI (reference sequence). Germline trimming cut 1 base from V and 5 bases from J; bases unmatched to any gene: 3. CDR3 residues: CASSYWRLAGDEQYF. CDR3 DNA: TGTGCCAGCAGTTACTGGAGACTAGCGGGAGACGAGCAGTACTTC.

This clonotype was found a few times. The genes are TRBV7-9 and TRBJ2-1, with 12 bases matching TRBD2. CDR3 length: 14 residues. CDR1 SEHNR and CDR2 FQNEAQ come from the germline V gene (reference sequence). V gave up 7 bases and J gave up 15 bases; unmatched junction bases: 13. The CDR3: CASTLESKTSGGFF. The CDR3 region has the DNA TGTGCCAGCACCCTAGAATCAAAGACTAGCGGGGGGTTCTTC.

This clonotype has a count of ten or more. The gene calls are TRBV12-3 or TRBV12-4 and TRBJ2-7; D possibly corresponds to TRBD2 (5 bases). The CDR3 length is 13 residues. V was pared by 3 bases and J by 5 bases, with 11 bases between. The CDR3 region is CASSFGEGNEQYF. CDR3 nucleotide sequence: TGTGCCAGCAGTTTCGGGGAAGGGAACGAGCAGTACTTC.

This clonotype was seen more than once but under ten times. This sequence joins TRBV28 and TRBJ2-3, with 7 nucleotides matching TRBD2. The CDR3 totals 16 residues. CDR1 and CDR2 (germline): MDHEN, SYDVKM. The ends lost 1 base at V and 2 bases at J; junction bases unmatched: 6. CDR3 bases: TGTGCCAGCAGTTTATCGTCAGGGACTACCACAGATACGCAGTATTTT. This codes for CASSLSSGTTTDTQYF. The complete variable domain, with remaining parts taken from reference TRBV28 and TRBJ2-3, reads DVKVTQSSRYLVKRTGEKVFLECVQDMDHENMFWYRQDPGLGLRLIYFSYDVKMKEKGDIPEGYSVSREKKERFSLILESASTNQTSMYLCASSLSSGTTTDTQYFGPGTRLTVL.

The chain carries TRBV7-9 and TRBJ2-3; D uncertain. This CDR3 comprises 13 residues. Germline V gene data show CDR1 as SEHNR and CDR2 as FQNEAQ (reference sequence). Trimming pared 5 bases from V and 3 bases from J, leaving 9 bases between. CDR3 protein: CASSLVVTDTQYF. CDR3 nucleotides: TGTGCCAGCAGCCTGGTGGTTACAGATACGCAGTATTTT.

This clonotype was detected only a few times. The chain is built from TRBV7-9 and TRBJ2-7; 12 nucleotides align to TRBD2. V shed 5 bases and J 5 bases; nucleotides not matched to a gene: 7. This CDR3 contains 15 residues. Per the germline V gene, CDR1 is SEHNR and CDR2 is FQNEAQ (reference sequence). The CDR3, as DNA: TGTGCCAGCAGCCGGACTAGCGGGATGGAAAACGAGCAGTACTTC. This codes for CASSRTSGMENEQYF.

DNA of the CDR3: TGCGCCAGCAGCCCGGGACCAGGCCCAGATACGCAGTATTTT. Its translation is CASSPGPGPDTQYF. The rearrangement uses TRBV5-1 and TRBJ2-3, with D possibly being TRBD1 or TRBD2 (5 bases each). Germline CDR1 and CDR2: SGHRS and YFSETQ. This CDR3 contains 14 residues. With 4 bases removed from V and 4 bases from J, the gap between germline ends came to 13 bases.